This TCR beta chain comes out of a study of blood T cell repertoires in COVID-19. As for the study in general: COVID-19 samples, acute and convalescent, were from the United States, Italy and Spain. T cells, B-cell-depleted T cells, or PBMCs supplied cDNA or gDNA.

In the source study's methods: Amplification of reference gene primers was used by the study to estimate nucleated cell counts. Here immunoSEQ multiplex PCR was the method, and the copy in TCRdb shows in-frame clones only, minus some. The D gene and trimming were derived from the DNA, and the V and J assignments and clone size from that table. The sample holds 85,000 to 100,000 clones, roughly 89% seen once. Germline-derived CDR1 and CDR2 are LGHDT and YNNKEL (reference sequence). This CDR3 spans 14 amino acids. V gave up 6 bases and J gave up 11 bases; unmatched junction bases: 10. A Seattle source enrolled patients during active infection and followed them longitudinally.

The rearrangement links TRBV3-1 (or the pseudogene TRBV3-2) to TRBJ2-3; 11 positions agree with TRBD2. The specimen sequenced was peripheral blood. This TCR came from a woman in her sixties or seventies with COVID-19, enrolled during active disease. CDR3 bases: TGTGCCAGCAGATTACTAGCGGGAGACGAGATGCAGTATTTT. It encodes CASRLLAGDEMQYF.